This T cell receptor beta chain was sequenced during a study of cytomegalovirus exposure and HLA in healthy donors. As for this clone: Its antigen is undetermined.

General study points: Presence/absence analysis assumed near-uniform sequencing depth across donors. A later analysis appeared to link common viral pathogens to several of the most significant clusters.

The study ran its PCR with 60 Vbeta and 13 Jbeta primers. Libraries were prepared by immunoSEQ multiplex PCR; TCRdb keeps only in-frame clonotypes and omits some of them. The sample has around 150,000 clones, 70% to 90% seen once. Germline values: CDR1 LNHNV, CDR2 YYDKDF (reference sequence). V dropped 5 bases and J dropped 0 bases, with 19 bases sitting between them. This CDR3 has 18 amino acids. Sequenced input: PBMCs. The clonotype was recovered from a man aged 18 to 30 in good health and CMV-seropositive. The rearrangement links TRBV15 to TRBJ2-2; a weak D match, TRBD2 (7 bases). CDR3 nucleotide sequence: TGTGCCACCAGCCCATTAGGCGGGGGCTTCTCGAACACCGGGGAGCTGTTTTTT. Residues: CATSPLGGGFSNTGELFF.